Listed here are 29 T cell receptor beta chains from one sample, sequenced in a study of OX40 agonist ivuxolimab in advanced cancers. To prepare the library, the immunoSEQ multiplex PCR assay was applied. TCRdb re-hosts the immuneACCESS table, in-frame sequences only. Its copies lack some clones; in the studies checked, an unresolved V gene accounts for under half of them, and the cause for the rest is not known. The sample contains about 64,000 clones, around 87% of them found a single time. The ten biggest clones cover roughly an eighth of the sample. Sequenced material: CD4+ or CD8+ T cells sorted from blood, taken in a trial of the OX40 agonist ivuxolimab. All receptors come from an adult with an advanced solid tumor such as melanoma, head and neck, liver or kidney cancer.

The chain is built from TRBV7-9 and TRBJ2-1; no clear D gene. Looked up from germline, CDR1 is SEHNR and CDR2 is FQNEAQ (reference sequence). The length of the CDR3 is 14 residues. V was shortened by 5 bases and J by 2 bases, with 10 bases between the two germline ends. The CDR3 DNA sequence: TGTGCCAGCAGCCAAGGGCAGGCCTACAATGAGCAGTTCTTC. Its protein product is CASSQGQAYNEQFF.

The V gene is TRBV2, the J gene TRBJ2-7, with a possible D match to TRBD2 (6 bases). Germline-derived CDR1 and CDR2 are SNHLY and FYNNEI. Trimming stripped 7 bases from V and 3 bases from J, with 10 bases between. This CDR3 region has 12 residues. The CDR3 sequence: CASKGTYYEQYF. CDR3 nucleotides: TGTGCCAGCAAGGGGACTTACTACGAGCAGTACTTC.

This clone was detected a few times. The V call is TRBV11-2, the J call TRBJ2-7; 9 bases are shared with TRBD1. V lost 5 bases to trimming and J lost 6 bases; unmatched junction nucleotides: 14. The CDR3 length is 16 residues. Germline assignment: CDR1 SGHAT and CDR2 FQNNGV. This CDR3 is CASSLRTGEITSEQYF. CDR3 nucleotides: TGTGCCAGCAGCCTGAGGACAGGGGAAATTACTTCCGAGCAGTACTTC.

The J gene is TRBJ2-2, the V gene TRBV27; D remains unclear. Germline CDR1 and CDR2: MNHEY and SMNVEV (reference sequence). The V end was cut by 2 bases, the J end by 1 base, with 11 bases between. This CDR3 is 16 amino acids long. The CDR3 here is CASSLQVRRNTGELFF. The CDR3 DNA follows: TGTGCCAGCAGTTTACAAGTCAGGAGGAACACCGGGGAGCTGTTTTTT.

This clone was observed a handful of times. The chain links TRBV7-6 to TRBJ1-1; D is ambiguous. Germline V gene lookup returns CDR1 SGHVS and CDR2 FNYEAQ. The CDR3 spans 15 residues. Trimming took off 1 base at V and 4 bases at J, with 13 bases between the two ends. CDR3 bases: TGTGCCAGCAGCTTAGGGGCGGATATTAGCACTGAAGCTTTCTTT. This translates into CASSLGADISTEAFF.

The CDR3 here is CASSLAGGQGSHTGELFF. The CDR3, as DNA: TGTGCCAGCAGCTTGGCAGGGGGCCAGGGGTCCCACACCGGGGAGCTGTTTTTT. The chain joins TRBV5-8 to TRBJ2-2; 8 positions match TRBD1. V lost 0 bases to trimming and J lost 3 bases; unmatched junction nucleotides: 10. The germline CDR1 and CDR2 sequences are SGHTS and YDEGEE. The CDR3 totals 18 residues.

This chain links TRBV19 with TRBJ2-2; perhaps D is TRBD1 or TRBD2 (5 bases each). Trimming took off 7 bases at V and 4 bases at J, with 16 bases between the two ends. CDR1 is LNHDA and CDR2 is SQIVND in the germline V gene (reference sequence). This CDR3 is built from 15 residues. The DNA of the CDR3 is TGTGCCAGTACCCCCGGGACCCGAGGCACCGGGGAGCTGTTTTTT. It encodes CASTPGTRGTGELFF.

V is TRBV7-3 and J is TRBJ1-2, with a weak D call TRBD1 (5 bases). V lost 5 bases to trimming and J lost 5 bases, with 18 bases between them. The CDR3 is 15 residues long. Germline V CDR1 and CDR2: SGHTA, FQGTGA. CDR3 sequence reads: CASSPDPGPGYGYTF. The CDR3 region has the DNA TGTGCCAGCAGCCCGGATCCGGGACCCGGGTATGGCTACACCTTC.

The DNA of the CDR3 is TGTGCCAGCAGCTTGTCTCGGGGGGACGGCGGGGAGCTGTTTTTT. As protein: CASSLSRGDGGELFF. This chain joins TRBV7-9 and TRBJ2-2; 7 bases map to TRBD2. Germline V lookup: CDR1 SEHNR, CDR2 FQNEAQ (reference sequence). The V and J ends lost 3 bases and 7 bases, in that order; junction bases with no gene match: 8. This CDR3 has 15 residues.

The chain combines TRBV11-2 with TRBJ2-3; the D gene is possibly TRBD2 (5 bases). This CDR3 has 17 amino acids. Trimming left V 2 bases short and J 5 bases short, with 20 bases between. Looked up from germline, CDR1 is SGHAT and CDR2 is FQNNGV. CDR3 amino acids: CASSLPDSNHPKDTQYF. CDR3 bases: TGTGCCAGCAGCTTACCGGACTCTAACCACCCAAAAGATACGCAGTATTTT.

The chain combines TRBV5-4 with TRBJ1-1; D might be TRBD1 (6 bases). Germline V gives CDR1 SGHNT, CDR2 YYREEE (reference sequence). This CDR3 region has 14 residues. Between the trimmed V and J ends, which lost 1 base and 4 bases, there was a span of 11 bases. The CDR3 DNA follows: TGTGCCAGCAGCTTGAGAGGGGGGGGCACTGAAGCTTTCTTT. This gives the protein CASSLRGGGTEAFF.

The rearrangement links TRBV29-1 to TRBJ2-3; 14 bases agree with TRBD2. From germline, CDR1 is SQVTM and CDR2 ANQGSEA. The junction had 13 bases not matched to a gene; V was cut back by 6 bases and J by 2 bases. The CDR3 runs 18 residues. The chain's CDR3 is CSVDGLAGGVGTTDTQYF. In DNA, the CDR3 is TGCAGCGTCGATGGACTAGCGGGAGGAGTGGGCACCACAGATACGCAGTATTTT.

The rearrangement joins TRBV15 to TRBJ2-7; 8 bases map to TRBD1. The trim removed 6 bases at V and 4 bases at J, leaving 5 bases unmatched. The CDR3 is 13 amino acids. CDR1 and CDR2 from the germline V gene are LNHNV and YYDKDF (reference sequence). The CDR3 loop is CATRDTGGYEQYF. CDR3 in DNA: TGTGCCACCAGAGATACAGGGGGTTACGAGCAGTACTTC.

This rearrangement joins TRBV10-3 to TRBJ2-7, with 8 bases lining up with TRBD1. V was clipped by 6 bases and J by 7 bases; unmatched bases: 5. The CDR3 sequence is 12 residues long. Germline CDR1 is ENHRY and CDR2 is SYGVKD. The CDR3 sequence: CAISQQGEEQYF. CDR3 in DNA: TGTGCCATCAGCCAACAGGGGGAAGAGCAGTACTTC.

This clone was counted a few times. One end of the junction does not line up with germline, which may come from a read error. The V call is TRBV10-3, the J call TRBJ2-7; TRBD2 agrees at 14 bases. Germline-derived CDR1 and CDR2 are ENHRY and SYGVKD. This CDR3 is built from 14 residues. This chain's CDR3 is CAIAETSGGVHHSF. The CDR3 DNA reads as TGTGCCATCGCCGAGACTAGCGGGGGGGTCCACCACTCCTTC.

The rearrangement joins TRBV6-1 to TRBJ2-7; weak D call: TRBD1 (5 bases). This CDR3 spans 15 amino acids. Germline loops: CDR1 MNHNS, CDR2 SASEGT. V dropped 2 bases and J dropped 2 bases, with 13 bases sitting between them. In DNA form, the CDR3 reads TGTGCCAGCAGTGAATCCGTCAGGGCGCCCTACGAGCAGTACTTC. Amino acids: CASSESVRAPYEQYF.

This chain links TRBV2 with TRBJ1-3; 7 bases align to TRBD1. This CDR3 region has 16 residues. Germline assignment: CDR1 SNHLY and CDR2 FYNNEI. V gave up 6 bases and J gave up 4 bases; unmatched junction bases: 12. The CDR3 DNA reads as TGTGCCAGCAGAGGTCGCGGGACAGATTACGGAAACACCATATATTTT. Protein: CASRGRGTDYGNTIYF.

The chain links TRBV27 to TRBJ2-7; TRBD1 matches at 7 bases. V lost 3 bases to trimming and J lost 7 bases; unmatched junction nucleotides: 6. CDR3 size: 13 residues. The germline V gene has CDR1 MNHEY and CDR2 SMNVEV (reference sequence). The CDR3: CASSFGTVLEQYF. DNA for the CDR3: TGTGCCAGCAGTTTCGGGACAGTCCTGGAGCAGTACTTC.

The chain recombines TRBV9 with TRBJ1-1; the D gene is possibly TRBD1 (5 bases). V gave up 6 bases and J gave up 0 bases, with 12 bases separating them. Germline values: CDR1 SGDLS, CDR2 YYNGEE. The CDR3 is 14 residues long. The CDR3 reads CASTMGGLNTEAFF. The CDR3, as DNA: TGTGCCAGCACCATGGGGGGTCTGAACACTGAAGCTTTCTTT.

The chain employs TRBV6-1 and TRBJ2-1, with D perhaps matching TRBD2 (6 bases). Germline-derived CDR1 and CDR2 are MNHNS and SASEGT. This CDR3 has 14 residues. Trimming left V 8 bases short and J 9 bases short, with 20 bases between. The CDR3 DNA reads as TGTGCCAGCGGGAAGGGGACTCCCGTTCGTGAGCAGTTCTTC. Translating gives CASGKGTPVREQFF.

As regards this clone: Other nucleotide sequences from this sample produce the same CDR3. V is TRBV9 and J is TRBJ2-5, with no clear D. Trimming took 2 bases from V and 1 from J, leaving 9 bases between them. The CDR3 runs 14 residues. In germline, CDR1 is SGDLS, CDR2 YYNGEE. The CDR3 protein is CASSVGWGQETQYF. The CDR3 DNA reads TGTGCCAGCAGCGTCGGCTGGGGCCAAGAGACCCAGTACTTC.

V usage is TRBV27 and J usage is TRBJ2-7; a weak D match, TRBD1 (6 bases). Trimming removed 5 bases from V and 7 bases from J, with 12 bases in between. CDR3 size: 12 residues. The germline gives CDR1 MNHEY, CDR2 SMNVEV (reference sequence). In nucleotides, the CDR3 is TGTGCCAGCAGTACAGGGAGTGAAGAGCAGTACTTC. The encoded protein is CASSTGSEEQYF.

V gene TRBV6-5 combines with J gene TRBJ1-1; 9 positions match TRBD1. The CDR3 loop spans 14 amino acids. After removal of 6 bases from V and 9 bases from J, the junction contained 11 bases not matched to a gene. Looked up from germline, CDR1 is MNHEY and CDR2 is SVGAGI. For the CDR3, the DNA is TGTGCCAGCAGGGGTCGGACAGGGGAAGAAAAAGCTTTCTTT. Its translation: CASRGRTGEEKAFF.

The CDR3 spells CASSQHNRGSYEQYF. The CDR3 nucleotides are TGCGCCAGCAGCCAACATAACAGGGGTTCCTACGAGCAGTACTTC. V usage is TRBV4-1 and J usage is TRBJ2-7, with 7 bases identical to TRBD1. Germline CDR1 MGHRA, CDR2 YSYEKL. The J segment lost 1 base and the V segment lost 2 bases, leaving 5 bases of the junction unmatched. This CDR3 contains 15 residues.

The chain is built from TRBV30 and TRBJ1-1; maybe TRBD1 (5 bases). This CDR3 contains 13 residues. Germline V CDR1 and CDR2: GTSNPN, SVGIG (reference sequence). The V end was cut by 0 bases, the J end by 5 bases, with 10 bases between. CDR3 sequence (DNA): TGTGCCTGGAGTGTACAGGTTCAAACTGAAGCTTTCTTT. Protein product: CAWSVQVQTEAFF.

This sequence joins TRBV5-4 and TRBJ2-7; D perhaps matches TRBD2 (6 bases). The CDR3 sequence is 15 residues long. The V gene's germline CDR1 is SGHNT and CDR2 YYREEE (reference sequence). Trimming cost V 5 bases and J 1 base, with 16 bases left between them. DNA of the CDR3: TGTGCCAGCAGGGTCTGGGGTGCGGGGTCCTACGAGCAGTACTTC. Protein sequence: CASRVWGAGSYEQYF.

The CDR3 loop reads CASSFAQGPAETQYF. CDR3 DNA sequence: TGTGCCAGCAGTTTCGCACAGGGGCCAGCAGAGACCCAGTACTTC. This chain connects TRBV27 to TRBJ2-5, with 7 bases lining up with TRBD1. This CDR3 comprises 15 residues. J lost 4 bases, V lost 3 bases, and 8 bases had no gene match. Germline V lookup: CDR1 MNHEY, CDR2 SMNVEV (reference sequence).

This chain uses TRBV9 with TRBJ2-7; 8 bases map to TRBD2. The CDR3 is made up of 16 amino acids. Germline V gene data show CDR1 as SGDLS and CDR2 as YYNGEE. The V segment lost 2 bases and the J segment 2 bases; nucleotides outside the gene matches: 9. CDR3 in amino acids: CASSVGLEQATYEQYF. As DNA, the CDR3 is TGTGCCAGCAGCGTGGGACTAGAACAGGCCACCTACGAGCAGTACTTC.

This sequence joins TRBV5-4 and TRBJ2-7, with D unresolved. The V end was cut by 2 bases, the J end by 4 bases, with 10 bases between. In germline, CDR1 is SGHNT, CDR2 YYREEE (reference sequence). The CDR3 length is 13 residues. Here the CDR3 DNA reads TGTGCCAGCAGCTTCTCTAACCAATACGAGCAGTACTTC. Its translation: CASSFSNQYEQYF.